This is a list of T cell receptor beta chains from one sample in a study of blood T cell repertoires in COVID-19. The method was immunoSEQ multiplex PCR; TCRdb's version includes in-frame clones alone and lacks a portion of them. Of a few hundred thousand clones in the sample, around 90% were seen once. Sequencing was carried out using peripheral blood. The receptors stem from a woman in her 70s with active or convalescent COVID-19. CDR3s include the opening cysteine and the closing phenylalanine or tryptophan. Each record gives: D gene, V gene, clone size, J gene, CDR3 protein, CDR3 DNA. A D gene is named only where the DNA matches it firmly. Only part of the rows carry a size: once, few, many, or a class if the clone is expanded.

>.|TRBV19|.|TRBJ1-2
CASKLGGVPYGYTF
TGTGCCAGTAAACTTGGGGGCGTCCCCTATGGCTACACCTTC
>.|TRBV7-8|.|TRBJ1-6
CASSLATVTVNSPLHF
TGTGCCAGCAGCTTAGCTACCGTGACAGTGAATTCACCCCTCCACTTT
>.|TRBV5-5|.|TRBJ1-2
CASSFSQAGYTF
TGTGCCAGCAGCTTTTCGCAGGCGGGCTACACCTTC
>.|TRBV7-2|.|TRBJ1-6
CASSLRFLAGAHNSPLHF
TGTGCCAGCAGCTTAAGATTCCTGGCGGGGGCCCATAATTCACCCCTCCACTTT
>TRBD1|TRBV6-2/TRBV6-3|.|TRBJ1-4
CASSSQGAGEKLFF
TGTGCCAGCAGTTCACAGGGGGCTGGAGAAAAACTGTTTTTT
>.|TRBV10-3|.|TRBJ2-5
CAISERQVRVETQYF
TGTGCCATCAGTGAAAGGCAGGTTCGAGTAGAGACCCAGTACTTC
>TRBD1|TRBV5-4|once|TRBJ1-2
CASSPRREGARGYTF
TGTGCCAGCAGCCCCCGGCGGGAGGGGGCGCGCGGCTACACCTTC
>.|TRBV5-6|.|TRBJ1-4
CASSLGPVPNEKLFF
TGTGCCAGCAGCTTGGGGCCAGTCCCGAATGAAAAACTGTTTTTT
>.|TRBV6-6|.|TRBJ1-1
CASFAGSEAFF
TGTGCCAGCTTCGCAGGGTCTGAAGCTTTCTTT
>.|TRBV5-6|.|TRBJ1-6
CASSPQRGTANSPLHF
TGTGCCAGCAGCCCTCAGCGGGGGACGGCTAATTCACCCCTCCACTTT
>.|TRBV9|.|TRBJ1-5
CASSVGQDSNQPQHF
TGTGCCAGCAGCGTAGGACAGGATAGCAATCAGCCCCAGCATTTT
>.|TRBV12-5|.|TRBJ1-2
CASATVQLIGYTF
TGTGCTAGTGCAACGGTCCAATTAATCGGCTACACCTTC
>TRBD1|TRBV2|once|TRBJ1-2
CASRRQGSGYGYTF
TGTGCCAGCAGAAGACAGGGGTCGGGCTATGGCTACACCTTC
>TRBD1|TRBV18|.|TRBJ1-5
CASSPTGAQGQPQHF
TGTGCCAGCTCACCAACAGGGGCTCAAGGACAGCCCCAGCATTTT
>.|TRBV10-3|once|TRBJ1-2
CAISELQGRDGYTF
TGTGCCATCAGTGAGTTACAGGGAAGGGATGGCTACACCTTC
>.|TRBV6-2/TRBV6-3|.|TRBJ1-1
CASSYPDRYTEAFF
TGTGCCAGCAGTTACCCCGACAGGTACACTGAAGCTTTCTTT
>TRBD1|TRBV18|.|TRBJ1-2
CASSQTGADDYTF
TGTGCCAGCTCACAGACAGGGGCGGATGACTACACCTTC
>.|TRBV6-5|.|TRBJ2-5
CASSYSVTLLETQYF
TGTGCCAGCAGTTACTCGGTCACATTATTGGAGACCCAGTACTTC
>.|TRBV27|.|TRBJ2-1
CATARDTFYNEQFF
TGTGCCACTGCGAGGGATACCTTCTACAATGAGCAGTTCTTC
>.|TRBV9|.|TRBJ1-3
CASSVVTGNTIYF
TGTGCCAGCAGCGTAGTCACTGGAAACACCATATATTTT
>.|TRBV10-1|few|TRBJ1-2
CASSPALQGANYGYTF
TGCGCCAGCAGCCCAGCCCTACAGGGCGCTAACTATGGCTACACCTTC
>TRBD1|TRBV13|.|TRBJ1-5
CASRTGGTNQPQHF
TGTGCCAGCCGGACAGGGGGCACCAATCAGCCCCAGCATTTT
>.|TRBV5-6|.|TRBJ2-5
CASSLTAQETQYF
TGTGCCAGCAGCTTGACTGCCCAAGAGACCCAGTACTTC
>.|TRBV5-1|few|TRBJ1-1
CASSFMNTEAFF
TGCGCCAGCAGCTTCATGAACACTGAAGCTTTCTTT
>.|TRBV12-3/TRBV12-4|.|TRBJ1-1
CASSFAEDTEAFF
TGTGCCAGCAGTTTCGCAGAGGACACTGAAGCTTTCTTT
>.|TRBV11-2|.|TRBJ2-7
CASSLAQSTAAYEQYF
TGTGCCAGCAGCTTAGCACAGTCCACAGCGGCCTACGAGCAGTACTTC
>.|TRBV27|.|TRBJ1-2
CASSSRGGEDGYTF
TGTGCCAGCAGTTCCAGAGGGGGGGAGGATGGCTACACCTTC
>.|TRBV9|.|TRBJ2-1
CASSPRWGPRDEQFF
TGTGCCAGCAGCCCGCGTTGGGGGCCGAGGGATGAGCAGTTCTTC
>.|TRBV7-9|.|TRBJ2-3
CASSLAVLTDTQYF
TGTGCCAGCAGCTTAGCGGTACTCACAGATACGCAGTATTTT
>TRBD1|TRBV2|.|TRBJ2-2
CASSPDRAGTGELFF
TGTGCCAGCAGTCCTGACAGGGCGGGTACCGGGGAGCTGTTTTTT
>.|TRBV7-8|.|TRBJ1-2
CASSLYRGTNYGYTF
TGTGCCAGCAGCTTGTATCGGGGAACTAACTATGGCTACACCTTC
>.|TRBV4-3|.|TRBJ2-2
CASSQSSGYNTGELFF
TGCGCCAGCAGCCAAAGCAGCGGGTACAACACCGGGGAGCTGTTTTTT
>.|TRBV3-1/TRBV3-2|.|TRBJ1-6
CASSQQENSPLHF
TGTGCCAGCAGCCAACAGGAAAATTCACCCCTCCACTTT
>.|TRBV6-5|.|TRBJ2-1
CASSYSFRGDEQFF
TGTGCCAGCAGTTACTCGTTCAGGGGTGATGAGCAGTTCTTC
>TRBD1|TRBV24-1|.|TRBJ1-5
CATKGTGEDSNQPQHF
TGTGCCACCAAGGGAACAGGGGAGGATAGCAATCAGCCCCAGCATTTT
>.|TRBV5-1|.|TRBJ1-3
CASSLGQGNTIYF
TGCGCCAGCAGCTTGGGACAGGGAAACACCATATATTTT
>.|TRBV4-3|once|TRBJ1-2
CASSQGGVGDNYGYTF
TGCGCCAGCAGCCAAGGGGGGGTGGGGGACAACTATGGCTACACCTTC
>.|TRBV3-1/TRBV3-2|.|TRBJ1-3
CASSPGGNTIYF
TGTGCCAGCAGCCCGGGAGGAAACACCATATATTTT
>.|TRBV5-1|.|TRBJ2-6
CASSLTPGSLSGANVLTF
TGCGCCAGCAGCTTGACACCGGGGTCTCTCTCTGGGGCCAACGTCCTGACTTTC
>.|TRBV6-2/TRBV6-3|.|TRBJ1-1
CASSPVRGNTEAFF
TGTGCCAGCAGTCCAGTCCGGGGGAACACTGAAGCTTTCTTT
>.|TRBV12-3/TRBV12-4|once|TRBJ1-1
CASSQRETGEAFF
TGTGCCAGCAGCCAGAGAGAAACAGGTGAAGCTTTCTTT
>TRBD1|TRBV11-2|.|TRBJ2-1
CASRPGTGTNEQFF
TGTGCCAGCAGGCCCGGGACAGGGACCAATGAGCAGTTCTTC
>TRBD2|TRBV7-2|.|TRBJ2-2
CASSLRASGGPANTGELFF
TGTGCCAGCAGCTTAAGGGCTAGCGGGGGACCGGCGAACACCGGGGAGCTGTTTTTT
>TRBD1|TRBV7-2|.|TRBJ1-2
CASSQRTGGYGYTF
TGTGCCAGCAGCCAGAGGACAGGGGGCTATGGCTACACCTTC
>TRBD1|TRBV28|.|TRBJ1-1
CASSNHGQGRAFF
TGTGCCAGCAGTAACCACGGACAGGGGAGGGCTTTCTTT
>TRBD1|TRBV5-4|.|TRBJ2-5
CASSTEGARKTQYF
TGTGCCAGCAGCACCGAGGGGGCGAGAAAGACCCAGTACTTC
>.|TRBV27|.|TRBJ1-1
CASRRDRNWNTEAFF
TGTGCCAGCAGACGCGACAGGAATTGGAACACTGAAGCTTTCTTT
>TRBD2|TRBV5-1|.|TRBJ2-5
CASSLDRTSSRIQETQYF
TGCGCCAGCAGCTTAGACCGGACTAGCTCCCGTATACAAGAGACCCAGTACTTC
>TRBD1|TRBV29-1|.|TRBJ1-1
CSGYGQAKLFTEAFF
TGCAGCGGGTATGGACAGGCTAAATTATTCACTGAAGCTTTCTTT
>.|TRBV19|.|TRBJ2-2
CASSIRLGELFF
TGTGCCAGTAGTATAAGACTCGGGGAGCTGTTTTTT
>.|TRBV6-2/TRBV6-3|.|TRBJ1-1
CASSYPGEAFF
TGTGCCAGCAGTTATCCGGGGGAAGCTTTCTTT
>.|TRBV20-1|.|TRBJ2-5
CSGLIGETQYF
TGCAGTGGACTAATCGGAGAGACCCAGTACTTC
>.|TRBV29-1|.|TRBJ1-3
CSVRYQRSSGNTIYF
TGCAGCGTGCGCTATCAACGGAGCTCTGGAAACACCATATATTTT
>TRBD1|TRBV27|once|TRBJ2-1
CASSFGGTGVLSGDNEQFF
TGTGCCAGCAGTTTCGGTGGGACAGGGGTATTATCAGGTGACAATGAGCAGTTCTTC